The TCR beta chain described here comes from a study of CD8 T cells in ankylosing spondylitis. This clonotype has ten or more counts. The antigen remains undetermined. Regarding the study as a whole: Disease-linked clones reportedly showed significant enrichment in matched ankylosing spondylitis synovial fluid.

Each CDR3 protein gets one entry after TCRdb re-called the 5' RACE reads with MiXCR. The sample lists 200,000 to 300,000 distinct CDR3 sequences, about 10% occurring once. Germline loops: CDR1 LGHDT, CDR2 YNNKEL (reference sequence). CDR3 size: 13 residues. The ends were cut back, 1 base at V and 6 bases at J, with 6 bases in the middle. This chain connects TRBV3-1 to TRBJ2-2; unclear D gene. This clonotype was sampled from a male donor with ankylosing spondylitis or in good health (not recorded which). The sequenced material came from blood, either unsorted or a sorted T cell fraction (not recorded which). The CDR3 sequence: CASSQVQAGELFF. The CDR3 DNA sequence: TGTGCCAGCAGCCAAGTGCAGGCCGGGGAGCTGTTTTTT.